Listed below are T cell receptor beta chains from one sample, sequenced in a study of shared clonotypes between healthy human individuals. Profiled with immunoSEQ multiplex PCR; TCRdb holds only in-frame clones, not every one. The table shows about 2.2 million clones, with about 93% occurring only once. The sample comprised naive CD8+ T cells from PBMCs. These receptor sequences come from a man between 18 and 35 years old in good health. Some clones in this sample may be carry-over from other donors' samples. Each CDR3 is given with its conserved first and last residue. D genes are given only for firm matches. Only part of the rows carry a size: once, few, many, or a class if the clone is expanded.

>TRBJ1-2|once|.|TRBV7-9
TGTGCCAGCAGCTTAGCGGAAGGGTTCTATGGCTACACCTTC
CASSLAEGFYGYTF
>TRBJ1-2|.|TRBD1|TRBV5-5
TGTGCCAGCAGCTTGACCGGAGGGGACAGGGGGATCTATGGCTACACCTTC
CASSLTGGDRGIYGYTF
>TRBJ2-7|.|.|TRBV2
TGTGCCAGCAGCGGGACGGCCCTGGACGAGCAGTACTTC
CASSGTALDEQYF
>TRBJ1-5|once|.|TRBV27
TGTGCCAGCAGCCAATCAAGGGTGCAGCCCCAGCATTTT
CASSQSRVQPQHF
>TRBJ2-7|.|.|TRBV27
TGTGCCAGCAGTTTATCTCCGGGACGAGGGGTCGAGCAGTACTTC
CASSLSPGRGVEQYF
>TRBJ2-2|.|.|TRBV19
TGTGCCAGTAGTATAGGAGAGAACACCGGGGAGCTGTTTTTT
CASSIGENTGELFF
>TRBJ2-6|.|.|TRBV28
TGTGCCAGCAGTGAGACAGAGCCCGGATCTGGGGCCAACGTCCTGACTTTC
CASSETEPGSGANVLTF
>TRBJ2-1|.|TRBD2|TRBV11-2
TGTGCCAGCAGCCCCCCCGTGGGCGGGAGCGGGAATGAGCAGTTCTTC
CASSPPVGGSGNEQFF
>TRBJ2-4|.|.|TRBV27
TGTGCCAGCAGTTTACTTATAGATCTAGCCAAAAACATTCAGTACTTC
CASSLLIDLAKNIQYF
>TRBJ2-2|.|.|TRBV10-1
TGCGCCAGCAGCGTCGACTACCCCACCGGGGAGCTGTTTTTT
CASSVDYPTGELFF
>TRBJ1-2|.|TRBD1|TRBV5-4
TGTGCCAGCAGCTTGGACAGGGGAGGAAGAGGCGGCTACACCTTC
CASSLDRGGRGGYTF
>TRBJ2-1|.|TRBD2|TRBV28
TGTGCCAGCAGTTCGGGACTAGCGTTTAATGAGCAGTTCTTC
CASSSGLAFNEQFF
>TRBJ1-1|.|.|TRBV7-9
TGTGCCAGCAGCCCCCCCCACGCGGGAAATGCTGAAGCTTTCTTT
CASSPPHAGNAEAFF
>TRBJ2-7|.|.|TRBV6-1
TGTGCCAGCAGTTCCTTGGGAGTCTCCTACGAGCAGTACTTC
CASSSLGVSYEQYF
>TRBJ1-1|once|.|TRBV7-6
TGTGCCAGCAGCTTGGGGGGTTGGGGGATGAACACTGAAGCTTTCTTT
CASSLGGWGMNTEAFF
>TRBJ2-7|.|TRBD2|TRBV7-2
TGTGCCAGCAGCTTAGTCGTGACTAGCGGGACCCACGAGCAGTACTTC
CASSLVVTSGTHEQYF
>TRBJ1-1|.|.|TRBV7-3
TGTGCCAGCAGCTTCACCAGGGGAGGAATTGCGAACACTGAAGCTTTCTTT
CASSFTRGGIANTEAFF
>TRBJ2-7|.|TRBD2|TRBV27
TGTGCCAGCAGTGTAGGGACTAGCGGGTACGAGCAGTACTTC
CASSVGTSGYEQYF
>TRBJ2-7|.|TRBD2|TRBV7-2
TGTGCCAGCAGCAGACGGGTAGCGGGTGAGCAGTACTTC
CASSRRVAGEQYF
>TRBJ2-1|.|TRBD2|TRBV4-1
TGCGCCAGCAGCCAAGTATTGCGGGAGGGGTTAAATGAGCAGTTCTTC
CASSQVLREGLNEQFF
>TRBJ2-7|.|.|TRBV15
TGTGCCACCAGCAGAGGCCAGGGGCCTTCCTACGAGCAGTACTTC
CATSRGQGPSYEQYF
>TRBJ2-7|.|.|TRBV29-1
TGCAGCGTTGAAGGGGGCAGATCGACCTACGAGCAGTACTTC
CSVEGGRSTYEQYF
>TRBJ1-1|.|.|TRBV4-3
TGCGCCAGCAGCCAAGATTCGAGGAACACTGAAGCTTTCTTT
CASSQDSRNTEAFF